This T cell receptor (beta chain) was documented in a study of blood T cell repertoires in COVID-19. Study context: Sources were T cells, B-cell-depleted T cells, or PBMCs; the material itself was cDNA or gDNA.

TCRdb's table, derived via immunoSEQ multiplex PCR, lists solely in-frame clones and lacks some. The profile shows 210,000 or so clones, approximately 84% of them singletons. V lost 5 bases, J lost 5 bases, and 12 bases stayed unmatched. CDR1 LGHDT and CDR2 YNNKEL come from the germline V gene (reference sequence). The length of the CDR3 is 16 residues. The V gene is TRBV3-1 (or the pseudogene TRBV3-2), the J gene TRBJ2-5, with TRBD1 matching 9 bases. Material: peripheral blood. The origin of this receptor is a woman aged 50 to 60 with active or convalescent COVID-19. CDR3 sequence: CASSFGTGTGQETQYF. DNA of the CDR3: TGTGCCAGCAGCTTCGGGACCGGGACAGGGCAGGAGACCCAGTACTTC.